These 32 T cell receptor beta chains came from one sample sequenced in a study of T cells expressing NK-cell markers. TCRdb reanalyzed the 5' RACE reads and collapses them to one entry per CDR3 protein, without DNA. This table lists about 410,000 distinct CDR3 sequences. Specimen: blood T cells: a sorted CD56 or NKG2C T cell subset, CD4+ or CD8+ T cells, or bulk PBMC T cells (not recorded which). Source of these receptors: a woman in her fifties or sixties in good health.

V usage is TRBV4-1 and J usage is TRBJ2-1; there is no DNA to check the TCRdb D call of TRBD2. There are 17 residues in the CDR3. The germline gives CDR1 MGHRA, CDR2 YSYEKL. The CDR3 region is CASSQIAGGISYNEQFF.

The J gene is TRBJ2-2, the V gene TRBV12-3 or TRBV12-4; the TCRdb D gene call, TRBD1, has no DNA to confirm it. CDR3 length: 13 residues. The CDR3 loop reads CASSPGFTGELFF.

This chain uses TRBV9 with TRBJ2-7; checking the TCRdb D call of TRBD1 is not possible without DNA. Germline CDR1 and CDR2: SGDLS and YYNGEE. The length of the CDR3 is 16 residues. The CDR3 protein is CASSLSPGQGSYEQYF.

The gene calls are TRBV20-1 and TRBJ2-2; TCRdb indicates TRBD1, and absent DNA this call remains unverified. The V gene's germline CDR1 is DFQATT and CDR2 SNEGSKA (reference sequence). The CDR3 contains 15 residues. CDR3 in amino acids: CSARIRTGEAGELFF.

The chain carries TRBV13 and TRBJ2-5; without DNA, the TCRdb call of TRBD1 cannot be checked. This CDR3 is built from 15 residues. The germline V gene encodes CDR1 PRHDT and CDR2 FYEKMQ (reference sequence). The CDR3 protein is CASSLSRGDQETQYF.

This chain joins TRBV28 and TRBJ2-1. The CDR3 totals 15 residues. The germline CDR1 and CDR2 sequences are MDHEN and SYDVKM. The CDR3 sequence: CASSFIADSYNEQFF.

The chain is built from TRBV29-1 and TRBJ1-3. The CDR3 covers 14 residues. Germline-derived CDR1 and CDR2 are SQVTM and ANQGSEA. The CDR3: CSVEGGLSGNTIYF.

The chain has TRBV12-3 or TRBV12-4 and TRBJ2-7; TCRdb selects TRBD2, and the lack of DNA leaves this call unchecked. The CDR3 spans 13 residues. CDR3 region: CASSLAGRWEQYF.

The chain combines TRBV10-1 with TRBJ2-7; TCRdb's D call of TRBD1 is untestable without DNA. Germline V gene data show CDR1 as WNHNN and CDR2 as SYGVQD (reference sequence). CDR3 length: 14 amino acids. The CDR3 protein is CASSESGSGYEQYF.

The CDR3 loop is CSVVRGLSLFEAFF. This chain links TRBV29-1 with TRBJ1-1; the TRBD1 assignment by TCRdb is unverifiable without DNA. Germline CDR1 reads SQVTM; CDR2 reads ANQGSEA. The CDR3 sequence is 14 residues long.

The chain carries TRBV29-1 and TRBJ2-1; checking the TCRdb D call of TRBD2 is not possible without DNA. The V gene's germline CDR1 is SQVTM and CDR2 ANQGSEA. This CDR3 spans 14 amino acids. The CDR3 region is CSADSGTMVDEQFF.

The rearrangement links TRBV4-1 to TRBJ2-1; TCRdb's D call, TRBD2, is unchecked because there is no DNA. Germline V lookup: CDR1 MGHRA, CDR2 YSYEKL. This CDR3 has 14 residues. This chain's CDR3 is CASTGIGSYNEQFF.

The chain couples TRBV29-1 to TRBJ2-3; TCRdb picks TRBD2, but there is no DNA to check that call. This CDR3 has 15 amino acids. Germline CDR1 SQVTM, CDR2 ANQGSEA. CDR3: CSARPSRELTDTQYF.

This CDR3 reads CASVPWKGGTDQQFF. V and J are TRBV7-2 and TRBJ2-1; TCRdb selects TRBD1, and the lack of DNA leaves this call unchecked. This CDR3 is 15 amino acids long. The germline gives CDR1 SGHTA, CDR2 FQGNSA.

The chain couples TRBV20-1 to TRBJ1-6; the D call from TCRdb, TRBD1, cannot be confirmed without DNA. There are 13 residues in the CDR3. Germline lookup yields CDR1 DFQATT and CDR2 SNEGSKA (reference sequence). The CDR3 region is CSAVTTAHSPLHF.

V and J are TRBV3-1 and TRBJ2-2; TCRdb's D call, TRBD1, is unchecked because there is no DNA. The CDR3 spans 16 residues. Germline V gives CDR1 LGHDT, CDR2 YNNKEL (reference sequence). CDR3 region: CASSRMTGANTGELFF.

This rearrangement joins TRBV5-1 to TRBJ2-1; absent DNA, TCRdb's TRBD2 call cannot be checked. CDR3 length: 19 amino acids. Germline loops: CDR1 SGHRS, CDR2 YFSETQ. CDR3 region: CASSTGTSGTLLSYNEQFF. The full variable domain, completed using reference TRBV5-1 and TRBJ2-1, is KAGVTQTPRYLIKTRGQQVTLSCSPISGHRSVSWYQQTPGQGLQFLFEYFSETQRNKGNFPGRFSGRQFSNSRSEMNVSTLELGDSALYLCASSTGTSGTLLSYNEQFFGPGTRLTVL.

V and J are TRBV4-2 and TRBJ2-1; as DNA is missing, the TRBD2 call by TCRdb cannot be tested. The length of the CDR3 is 18 residues. Germline loops: CDR1 LGHNA, CDR2 YNFKEQ. This CDR3 is CASSQGYGGVSSYNEQFF.

The rearrangement links TRBV7-2 to TRBJ2-1; there is no DNA to check the TCRdb D call of TRBD1. Looked up from germline, CDR1 is SGHTA and CDR2 is FQGNSA. This CDR3 is built from 13 residues. The CDR3 here is CASSRYRGLEQFF.

CDR3 region: CASSPQTGGNEKLFF. This sequence joins TRBV14 and TRBJ1-4; TCRdb calls TRBD1, which cannot be checked without DNA. Germline-derived CDR1 and CDR2 are SGHDN and FVKESK. The CDR3 consists of 15 residues. The complete variable domain, with remaining parts taken from reference TRBV14 and TRBJ1-4, reads EAGVTQFPSHSVIEKGQTVTLRCDPISGHDNLYWYRRVMGKEIKFLLHFVKESKQDESGMPNNRFLAERTGGTYSTLKVQPAELEDSGVYFCASSPQTGGNEKLFFGSGTQLSVL.

This chain connects TRBV24-1 to TRBJ2-1; TCRdb's D gene call, TRBD1, goes unchecked for lack of DNA. Germline V gives CDR1 KGHDR, CDR2 SFDVKD. CDR3 size: 12 residues. CDR3 sequence: CATRDIFNEQFF.

V is TRBV9 and J is TRBJ1-1. CDR1 is SGDLS, CDR2 YYNGEE, per germline. The CDR3 has 15 amino acids. CDR3 amino acids: CASSSLSEAITEAFF.

This sequence joins TRBV20-1 and TRBJ1-4; TCRdb calls TRBD1, which cannot be checked without DNA. Germline CDR1 reads DFQATT; CDR2 reads SNEGSKA (reference sequence). The CDR3 length is 16 residues. CDR3 loop: CSARGGGPSDNEKLFF.

J is TRBJ2-1 and V is TRBV25-1; TCRdb's assignment of TRBD2 cannot be checked, as there is no DNA. This CDR3 is built from 16 residues. Germline values: CDR1 MGHDK, CDR2 SYGVNS. CDR3 protein: CASSESLGRAPNEQFF.

This CDR3 reads CASSSQTGLTGELFF. This chain connects TRBV5-1 to TRBJ2-2; TCRdb's assignment of TRBD1 cannot be checked, as there is no DNA. The CDR3 has 15 amino acids. CDR1 is SGHRS and CDR2 is YFSETQ in the germline V gene.

The chain couples TRBV4-1 to TRBJ1-1; the D call of TRBD1 rests on TCRdb alone, since no DNA is present to check it. Germline CDR1 reads MGHRA; CDR2 reads YSYEKL. The CDR3 is made up of 14 amino acids. This CDR3 is CASSSDRVNTEAFF.

J is TRBJ2-3 and V is TRBV11-3; TCRdb's D call, TRBD2, is unchecked because there is no DNA. Germline V gene lookup returns CDR1 SGHNT and CDR2 YENEEA. CDR3 length: 15 amino acids. CDR3 protein: CASSSKRGLTDTQYF.

This chain connects TRBV6-2 or TRBV6-3 to TRBJ2-7; there is no DNA to check the TCRdb D call of TRBD1. The CDR3 covers 13 residues. Per germline, CDR1 MNHEY and CDR2 SVGEGT. CDR3 residues: CASRLGTVTEQYF.

The chain has TRBV3-1 and TRBJ1-4. Germline CDR1 reads LGHDT; CDR2 reads YNNKEL (reference sequence). This CDR3 spans 15 amino acids. CDR3 protein: CASSPWRRPNEKLFF.

The chain uses TRBV6-9 and TRBJ2-2; TCRdb outputs TRBD1, but without DNA this stays unchecked. Germline CDR1 and CDR2: MNHGY and SVAAGI. The CDR3 covers 13 residues. Here the CDR3 reads CASSSRVGGELFF.

This CDR3 is CASNPGGVGSYNEQFF. The V and J genes are TRBV12-3 or TRBV12-4 and TRBJ2-1; TCRdb picks TRBD1, but there is no DNA to check that call. CDR3 length: 16 residues.

This chain connects TRBV5-8 to TRBJ1-5; TCRdb calls TRBD1, which cannot be checked without DNA. CDR3 length: 17 residues. The germline gives CDR1 SGHTS, CDR2 YDEGEE. The CDR3 loop reads CASSLALVGTPNQPQHF. Combining the CDR3 with reference TRBV5-8 and TRBJ1-5 gives the whole variable domain EAGVTQSPTHLIKTRGQQATLRCSPISGHTSVYWYQQALGLGLQFLLWYDEGEERNRGNFPPRFSGRQFPNYSSELNVNALELEDSALYLCASSLALVGTPNQPQHFGDGTRLSIL.